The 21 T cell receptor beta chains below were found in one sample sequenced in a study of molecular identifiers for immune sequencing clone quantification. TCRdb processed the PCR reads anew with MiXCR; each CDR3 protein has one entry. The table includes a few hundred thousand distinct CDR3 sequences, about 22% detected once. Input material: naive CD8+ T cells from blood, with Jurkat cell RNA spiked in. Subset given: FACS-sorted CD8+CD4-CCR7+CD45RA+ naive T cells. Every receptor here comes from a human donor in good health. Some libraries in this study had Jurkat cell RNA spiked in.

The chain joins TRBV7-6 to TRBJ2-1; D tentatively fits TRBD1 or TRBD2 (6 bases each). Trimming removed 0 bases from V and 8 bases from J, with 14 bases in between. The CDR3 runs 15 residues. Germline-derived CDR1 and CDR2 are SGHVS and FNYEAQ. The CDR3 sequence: CASSLAGGGGDEQFF. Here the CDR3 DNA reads TGTGCCAGCAGCTTAGCGGGGGGCGGAGGGGATGAGCAGTTCTTC.

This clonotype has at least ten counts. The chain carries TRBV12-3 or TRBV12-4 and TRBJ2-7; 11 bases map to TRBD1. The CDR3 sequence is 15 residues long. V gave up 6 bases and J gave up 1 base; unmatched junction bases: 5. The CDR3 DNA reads TGTGCCAGCAGCGATGGGACAGGGGGTTCCTACGAGCAGTACTTC. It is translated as CASSDGTGGSYEQYF.

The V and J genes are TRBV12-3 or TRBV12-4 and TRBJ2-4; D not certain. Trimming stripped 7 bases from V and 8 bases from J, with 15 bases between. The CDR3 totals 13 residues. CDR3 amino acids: CASNYDTLDIQYF. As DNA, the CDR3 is TGTGCCAGCAACTATGATACCCTTGACATTCAGTACTTC.

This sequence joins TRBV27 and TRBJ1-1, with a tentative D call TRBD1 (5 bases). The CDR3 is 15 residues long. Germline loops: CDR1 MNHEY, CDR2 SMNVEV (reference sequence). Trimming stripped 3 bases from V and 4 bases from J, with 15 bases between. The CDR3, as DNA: TGTGCCAGCAGTTTGTCCGGGGGGGGAGGCACTGAAGCTTTCTTT. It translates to CASSLSGGGGTEAFF.

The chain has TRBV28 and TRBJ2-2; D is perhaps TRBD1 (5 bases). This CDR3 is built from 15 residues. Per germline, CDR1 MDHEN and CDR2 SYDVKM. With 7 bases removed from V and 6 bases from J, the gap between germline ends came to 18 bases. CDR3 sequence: CASNEAGRASGELFF. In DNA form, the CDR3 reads TGTGCCAGCAATGAAGCAGGCAGGGCTTCCGGGGAGCTGTTTTTT. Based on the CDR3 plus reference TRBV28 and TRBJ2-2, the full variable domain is DVKVTQSSRYLVKRTGEKVFLECVQDMDHENMFWYRQDPGLGLRLIYFSYDVKMKEKGDIPEGYSVSREKKERFSLILESASTNQTSMYLCASNEAGRASGELFFGEGSRLTVL.

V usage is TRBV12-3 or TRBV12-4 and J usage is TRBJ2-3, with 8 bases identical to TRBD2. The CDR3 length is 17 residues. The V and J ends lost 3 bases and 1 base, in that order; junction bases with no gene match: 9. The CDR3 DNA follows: TGTGCCAGCAGTTTCCCCACGGGGGGGGCCCGCACAGATACGCAGTATTTT. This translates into CASSFPTGGARTDTQYF.

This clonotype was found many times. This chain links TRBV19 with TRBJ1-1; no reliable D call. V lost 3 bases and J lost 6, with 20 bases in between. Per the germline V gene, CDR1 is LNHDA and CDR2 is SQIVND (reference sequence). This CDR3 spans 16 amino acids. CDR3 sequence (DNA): TGTGCCAGTAGTATTTCAGGAGGGTCACCTCACGCTGAAGCTTTCTTT. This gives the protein CASSISGGSPHAEAFF.

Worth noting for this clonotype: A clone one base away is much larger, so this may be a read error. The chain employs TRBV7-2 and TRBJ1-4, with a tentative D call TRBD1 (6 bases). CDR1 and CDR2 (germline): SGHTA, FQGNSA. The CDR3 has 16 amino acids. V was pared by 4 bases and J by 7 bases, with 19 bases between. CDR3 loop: CASSSTPGATGEKLFF. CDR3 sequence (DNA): TGTGCCAGCAGCTCCACGCCAGGGGCCACGGGTGAAAAACTGTTTTTT.

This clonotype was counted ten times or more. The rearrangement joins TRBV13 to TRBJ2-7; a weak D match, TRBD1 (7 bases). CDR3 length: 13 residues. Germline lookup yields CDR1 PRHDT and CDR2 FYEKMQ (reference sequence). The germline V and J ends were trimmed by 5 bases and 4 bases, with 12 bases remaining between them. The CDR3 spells CASSTQGGYEQYF. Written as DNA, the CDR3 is TGTGCCAGCAGCACTCAGGGGGGTTACGAGCAGTACTTC. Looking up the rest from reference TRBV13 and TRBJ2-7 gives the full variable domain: AAGVIQSPRHLIKEKRETATLKCYPIPRHDTVYWYQQGPGQDPQFLISFYEKMQSDKGSIPDRFSAQQFSDYHSELNMSSLELGDSALYFCASSTQGGYEQYFGPGTRLTVT.

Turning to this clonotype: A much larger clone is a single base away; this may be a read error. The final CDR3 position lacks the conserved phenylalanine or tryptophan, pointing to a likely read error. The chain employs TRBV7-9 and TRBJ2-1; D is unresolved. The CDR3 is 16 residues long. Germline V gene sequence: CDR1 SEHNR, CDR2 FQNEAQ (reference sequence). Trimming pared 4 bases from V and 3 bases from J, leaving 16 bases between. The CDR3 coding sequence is TGTGCCAGCAGCTGGCGACCTCAGGATCTCTACAATGAGCAGTTCATC. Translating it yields CASSWRPQDLYNEQFI.

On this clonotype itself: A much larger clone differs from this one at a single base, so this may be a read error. CDR3 amino acids: CASGLGDSPLHF. The DNA of the CDR3 is TGCGCCAGCGGCTTGGGTGATTCACCCCTCCACTTT. This chain joins TRBV5-1 and TRBJ1-6; D remains ambiguous. Germline assignment: CDR1 SGHRS and CDR2 YFSETQ. This CDR3 comprises 12 residues.

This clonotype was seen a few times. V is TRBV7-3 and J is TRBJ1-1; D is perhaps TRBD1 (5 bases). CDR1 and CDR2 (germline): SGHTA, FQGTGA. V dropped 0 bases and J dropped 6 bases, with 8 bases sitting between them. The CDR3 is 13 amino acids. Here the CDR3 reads CASSLTSGAEAFF. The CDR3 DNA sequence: TGTGCCAGCAGCTTAACGTCGGGGGCTGAAGCTTTCTTT.

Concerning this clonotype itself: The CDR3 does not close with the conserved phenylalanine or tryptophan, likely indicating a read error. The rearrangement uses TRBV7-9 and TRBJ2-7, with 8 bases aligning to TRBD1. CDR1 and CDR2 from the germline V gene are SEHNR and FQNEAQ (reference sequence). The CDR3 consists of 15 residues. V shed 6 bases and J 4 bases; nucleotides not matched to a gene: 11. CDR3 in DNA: TGTGCCAGCAGTTTACCCGACAGGGGCGAGTACGAGCAGTACCTC. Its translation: CASSLPDRGEYEQYL.

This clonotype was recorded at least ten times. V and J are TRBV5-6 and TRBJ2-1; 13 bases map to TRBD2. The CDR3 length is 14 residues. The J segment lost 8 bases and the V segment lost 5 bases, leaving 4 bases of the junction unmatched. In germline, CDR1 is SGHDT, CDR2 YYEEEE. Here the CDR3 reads CASRGLAGMYEQFF. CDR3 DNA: TGTGCCAGCAGGGGACTAGCGGGAATGTATGAGCAGTTCTTC.

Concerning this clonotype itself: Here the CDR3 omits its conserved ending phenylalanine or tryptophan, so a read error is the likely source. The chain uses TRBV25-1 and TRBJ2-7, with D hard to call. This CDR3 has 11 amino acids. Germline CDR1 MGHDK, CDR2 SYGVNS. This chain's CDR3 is CASSAAYAQYL. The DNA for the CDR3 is TGTGCCAGCAGTGCTGCCTACGCGCAGTACCTC.

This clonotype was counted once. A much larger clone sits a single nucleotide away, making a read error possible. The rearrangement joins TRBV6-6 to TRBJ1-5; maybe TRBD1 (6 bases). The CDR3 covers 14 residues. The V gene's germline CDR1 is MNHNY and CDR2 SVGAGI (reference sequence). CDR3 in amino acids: CAGREGQTGQPQHF. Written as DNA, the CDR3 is TGTGCCGGCAGGGAGGGACAAACAGGTCAGCCCCAGCATTTT.

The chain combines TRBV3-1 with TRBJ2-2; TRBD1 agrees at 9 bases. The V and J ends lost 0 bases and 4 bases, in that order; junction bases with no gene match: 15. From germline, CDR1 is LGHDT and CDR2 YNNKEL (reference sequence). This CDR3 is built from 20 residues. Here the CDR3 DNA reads TGTGCCAGCAGCCAAGAGGCGACAGGGGGGCCTAATACGACCACCGGGGAGCTGTTTTTT. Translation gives CASSQEATGGPNTTTGELFF.

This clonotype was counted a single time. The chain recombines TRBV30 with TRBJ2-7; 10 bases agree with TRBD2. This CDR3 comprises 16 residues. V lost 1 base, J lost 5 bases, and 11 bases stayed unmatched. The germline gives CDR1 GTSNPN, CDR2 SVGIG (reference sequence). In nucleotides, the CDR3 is TGTGCCTGGAGTGAAACTCTAGCGGGGGAGCCCAACGAGCAGTACTTC. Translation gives CAWSETLAGEPNEQYF.

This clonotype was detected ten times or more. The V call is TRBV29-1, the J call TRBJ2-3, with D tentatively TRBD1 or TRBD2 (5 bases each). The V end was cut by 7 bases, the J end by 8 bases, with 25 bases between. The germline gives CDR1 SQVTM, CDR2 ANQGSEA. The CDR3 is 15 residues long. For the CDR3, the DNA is TGCAGCGGAGAAGGTCGAGAGGGGTTTCGAGGTACGCAGTATTTT. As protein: CSGEGREGFRGTQYF.

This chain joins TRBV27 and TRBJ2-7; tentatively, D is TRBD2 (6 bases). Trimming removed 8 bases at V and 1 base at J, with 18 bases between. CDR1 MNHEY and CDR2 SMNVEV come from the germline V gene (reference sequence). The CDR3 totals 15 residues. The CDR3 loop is CASSRGTGTSYEQYF. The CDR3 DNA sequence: TGTGCCAGCTCCCGCGGGACCGGGACTTCCTACGAGCAGTACTTC.

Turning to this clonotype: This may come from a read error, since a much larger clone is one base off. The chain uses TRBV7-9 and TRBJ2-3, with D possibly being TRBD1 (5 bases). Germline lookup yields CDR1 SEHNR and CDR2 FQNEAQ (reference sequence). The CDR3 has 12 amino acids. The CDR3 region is CASSWGSDTRYF. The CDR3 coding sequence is TGTGCCAGCAGTTGGGGCTCCGATACGCGGTATTTT.